This T cell receptor (beta chain) originates from a study of PD-1 blockade in mismatch repair-deficient tumors. The data were produced by immunoSEQ multiplex PCR, yet TCRdb's version contains in-frame clones alone and is incomplete. The table shows roughly 80,000 clones, with more than 65% occurring only once. V was clipped by 4 bases and J by 5 bases; unmatched bases: 2. The CDR3 is made up of 13 amino acids. Germline CDR1 is MNHEY and CDR2 is SVGAGI. The receptor was derived from an adult with mismatch repair-deficient cancer. The chain uses TRBV6-5 and TRBJ2-5, with 9 bases lining up with TRBD1. The specimen comprised peripheral blood, sampled 12 weeks after starting pembrolizumab. CDR3 coding DNA: TGTGCCAGCAGTTGGGACAGGGACGAGACCCAGTACTTC. Its protein product is CASSWDRDETQYF.